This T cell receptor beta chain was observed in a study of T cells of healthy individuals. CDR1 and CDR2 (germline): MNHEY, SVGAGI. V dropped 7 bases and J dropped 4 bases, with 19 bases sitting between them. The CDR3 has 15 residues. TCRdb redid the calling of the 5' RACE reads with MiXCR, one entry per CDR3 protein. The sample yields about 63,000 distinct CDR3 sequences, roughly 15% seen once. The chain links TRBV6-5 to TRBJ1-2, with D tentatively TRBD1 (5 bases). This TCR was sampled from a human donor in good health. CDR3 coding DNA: TGTGCCAGCACTACAGGACTGTACTCTGTCTATGGCTACACCTTC. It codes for CASTTGLYSVYGYTF.